This is a list of T cell receptor beta chains from one sample in a study of T cells after yellow fever vaccination. TCRdb ran MiXCR on the 5' RACE reads and lists one entry per CDR3 protein. This sample has about 400,000 distinct CDR3 sequences, with more than 5.5% found just once. Sequenced material: PBMCs, taken 5 days after the yellow fever booster vaccination. The receptors originated from a man aged 25-45 years who received the YFV17D yellow fever vaccine. CDR3s include the opening cysteine and the closing phenylalanine or tryptophan. D genes are given only for firm matches. The size entry is marked missing in some rows and otherwise reads once, few, many or a size class.

V: TRBV20-1; size: few; J: TRBJ1-3; D: TRBD1; DNA: TGCAGTGCTAGAGACGGGACAGAACTTGGAAACACCATATATTTT; CDR3: CSARDGTELGNTIYF
V: TRBV20-1; size: few; J: TRBJ2-2; D: .; DNA: TGCAGTGGCCTCGGACACGACACCGGGGAGCTGTTTTTT; CDR3: CSGLGHDTGELFF
V: TRBV3-1; size: .; J: TRBJ1-3; D: .; DNA: TGTGCCAGCAGCCAAAAAGGCAGGGGCTCTGGAAACACCATATATTTT; CDR3: CASSQKGRGSGNTIYF
V: TRBV10-3; size: .; J: TRBJ2-5; D: .; DNA: TGTGCCATCAGTGATAGAGGCACTAGCCAAGAGACCCAGTACTTC; CDR3: CAISDRGTSQETQYF
V: TRBV20-1; size: few; J: TRBJ2-3; D: .; DNA: TGCAGTGCTGGAGCGTGGGGGACCCTCACAGATACGCAGTATTTT; CDR3: CSAGAWGTLTDTQYF
V: TRBV19; size: many; J: TRBJ2-1; D: .; DNA: TGTGCCAGTAGTAAATTGGGTTGGAATGAGCAGTTCTTC; CDR3: CASSKLGWNEQFF
V: TRBV7-2; size: .; J: TRBJ2-7; D: .; DNA: TGTGCCAGCGGTCCAGGGCGGGCAGTGGGGCGGTACTTC; CDR3: CASGPGRAVGRYF
V: TRBV29-1; size: .; J: TRBJ2-1; D: TRBD2; DNA: TGCAGCGTAATACCGGGACTAGCGGGAGATGAGCAGTTCTTC; CDR3: CSVIPGLAGDEQFF
V: TRBV28; size: few; J: TRBJ2-3; D: TRBD2; DNA: TGTGCCAGTACTTTCGGGACTAGCGGGAGGACAGATACGCAGTATTTT; CDR3: CASTFGTSGRTDTQYF
V: TRBV19; size: .; J: TRBJ2-6; D: TRBD2; DNA: TGTGCCAGTAGTTACGGGGGGAACTTTGGGGCCAACGTCCTGACTTTC; CDR3: CASSYGGNFGANVLTF
V: TRBV5-1; size: .; J: TRBJ2-7; D: .; DNA: TGCGCCAGCAGCTTGGCCTTGGAACCCTACGAGCAGTACTTC; CDR3: CASSLALEPYEQYF
V: TRBV5-1; size: few; J: TRBJ2-5; D: .; DNA: TGCGCCAGCGGACTCGGGGAAGAGACCCAGTACTTC; CDR3: CASGLGEETQYF
V: TRBV19; size: .; J: TRBJ2-2; D: .; DNA: TGTGCCAGCCACGGGGGAAACACCGGGGAGCTGTTTTTT; CDR3: CASHGGNTGELFF
V: TRBV5-4; size: few; J: TRBJ2-7; D: TRBD2; DNA: TGTGCCAGCAGCATTAATAGCGGGAGTACAGGCGAGCAGTACTTC; CDR3: CASSINSGSTGEQYF
V: TRBV14; size: .; J: TRBJ2-1; D: .; DNA: TGTGCCAGCAGCCGGGCGGCCTTACATTCTAATGAGCAGTTCTTC; CDR3: CASSRAALHSNEQFF
V: TRBV29-1; size: few; J: TRBJ2-3; D: .; DNA: TGCAGCGTTGAGGCACAGGGTCGTTCAGATACGCAGTATTTT; CDR3: CSVEAQGRSDTQYF
V: TRBV27; size: few; J: TRBJ2-1; D: .; DNA: TGTGCCAGCAGTTTACCTCAGACACGCAGTGAGCAGTTCTTC; CDR3: CASSLPQTRSEQFF
V: TRBV6-5; size: few; J: TRBJ2-2; D: .; DNA: TGTGCCAGCAGTTACTCGAGAGTTGCGAACACCGGGGAGCTGTTTTTT; CDR3: CASSYSRVANTGELFF
V: TRBV20-1; size: .; J: TRBJ2-7; D: TRBD2; DNA: TGCAGTGCTCCCTCCCGGGAGGCTAGCGGGAGTGTCAACGAGCAGTACTTC; CDR3: CSAPSREASGSVNEQYF
V: TRBV29-1; size: many; J: TRBJ2-1; D: .; DNA: TGCAGCGTTGAACTAAATGAGCAGTTCTTC; CDR3: CSVELNEQFF
V: TRBV9; size: many; J: TRBJ2-3; D: TRBD2; DNA: TGTGCCAGCAGCGCCTCAGGCGGGGGTTCAGATACGCAGTATTTT; CDR3: CASSASGGGSDTQYF
V: TRBV2; size: many; J: TRBJ2-5; D: TRBD2; DNA: TGTGCCGGCGAGCGGGAGGGCCACGAGACCCAGTACTTC; CDR3: CAGEREGHETQYF
V: TRBV20-1; size: .; J: TRBJ2-1; D: TRBD2; DNA: TGCAGTGCTAGAGGGGGGGGACTAGCGAACCCCAACCCCTACAATGAGCAGTTCTTC; CDR3: CSARGGGLANPNPYNEQFF
V: TRBV6-2/TRBV6-3; size: many; J: TRBJ2-6; D: .; DNA: TGTGCCAGCAGCTACGTAATCACTGGGGCCAACGTCCTGACTTTC; CDR3: CASSYVITGANVLTF
V: TRBV4-2; size: few; J: TRBJ2-5; D: TRBD2; DNA: TGTGCCAGCAGCCAAGCTTCGACTAGCGGGATTCAAGAGACCCAGTACTTC; CDR3: CASSQASTSGIQETQYF
V: TRBV28; size: few; J: TRBJ2-5; D: .; DNA: TGTGCCAGCAGCCTAACCATGGAGCCCCAAGAGACCCAGTACTTC; CDR3: CASSLTMEPQETQYF
V: TRBV6-2/TRBV6-3; size: many; J: TRBJ2-1; D: TRBD1; DNA: TGTGCCAGCAGTCAATCCGGGACAGGTCTTTACAATGAGCAGTTCTTC; CDR3: CASSQSGTGLYNEQFF
V: TRBV19; size: .; J: TRBJ1-1; D: .; DNA: TGTGCCAGTAGTATAGGCAGGCGCTCAGGGAACACTGAAGCTTTCTTT; CDR3: CASSIGRRSGNTEAFF
V: TRBV20-1; size: many; J: TRBJ2-2; D: .; DNA: TGCAGTGCTAGAGTCGCTGATACGAGGACCGGGGAGCTGTTTTTT; CDR3: CSARVADTRTGELFF
V: TRBV19; size: many; J: TRBJ1-5; D: TRBD1; DNA: TGTGCCAGTAGTTTATCCGGGACAGGGGGCAATCAGCCCCAGCATTTT; CDR3: CASSLSGTGGNQPQHF
V: TRBV11-3; size: .; J: TRBJ2-1; D: .; DNA: TGTGCCAGCAGCCCCGACCCGACAGGCCCAAGCTCCGAAAGCTCCTACAATGAGCAGTTCTTC; CDR3: CASSPDPTGPSSESSYNEQFF
V: TRBV25-1; size: many; J: TRBJ2-7; D: TRBD2; DNA: TGTGCCAGCAGTGAATTTCAGGGAGGGGACTACGAGCAGTACTTC; CDR3: CASSEFQGGDYEQYF
V: TRBV11-1; size: many; J: TRBJ2-5; D: .; DNA: TGTGCCAGCAGCCCCGGGGGACTGATACAAGAGACCCAGTACTTC; CDR3: CASSPGGLIQETQYF
V: TRBV2; size: many; J: TRBJ2-5; D: .; DNA: TGTGCCAGCAGTGAAGGGAGTTTGACAGGATGGTACCAAGAGACCCAGTACTTC; CDR3: CASSEGSLTGWYQETQYF
V: TRBV14; size: many; J: TRBJ2-2; D: TRBD2; DNA: TGTGCCAGCAGCCATCGACGACTAGCGGGAGCGGGCACCGGGGAGCTGTTTTTT; CDR3: CASSHRRLAGAGTGELFF
V: TRBV20-1; size: few; J: TRBJ2-4; D: .; DNA: TGCAGTGCTATCGTAGTTCCAGCCAAAAACATTCAGTACTTC; CDR3: CSAIVVPAKNIQYF
V: TRBV6-5; size: .; J: TRBJ1-1; D: TRBD1; DNA: TGTGCCAGCAGTTACTCGAGGGGGCCTGTGGGTGAAGCTTTCTTT; CDR3: CASSYSRGPVGEAFF
V: TRBV18; size: many; J: TRBJ2-1; D: TRBD2; DNA: TGTGCCAGCTCACCACAGCGGGGATACAATGAGCAGTTCTTC; CDR3: CASSPQRGYNEQFF
V: TRBV29-1; size: few; J: TRBJ2-4; D: .; DNA: TGCAGCGTTGTCCCGTTAGTTGGAAACATTCAGTACTTC; CDR3: CSVVPLVGNIQYF
V: TRBV7-2; size: few; J: TRBJ2-7; D: .; DNA: TGTGCCAGCAGCTTATTCGACATGAGCAGCTCCTACGAGCAGTACTTC; CDR3: CASSLFDMSSSYEQYF
V: TRBV27; size: .; J: TRBJ1-4; D: .; DNA: TGTGCCAGCAGTTTAGAGATATGTGAAAAACTGTTTTTT; CDR3: CASSLEICEKLFF
V: TRBV12-3/TRBV12-4; size: .; J: TRBJ2-1; D: TRBD1; DNA: TGTGCCAGCAGGGAAGACAGGGGGCTGGACTACAATGAGCAGTTCTTC; CDR3: CASREDRGLDYNEQFF
V: TRBV7-9; size: .; J: TRBJ2-5; D: .; DNA: TGTGCCAGCAGCATCCAATGGGGGGTGCAAGAGACCCAGTACTTC; CDR3: CASSIQWGVQETQYF
V: TRBV20-1; size: .; J: TRBJ2-1; D: .; DNA: TGCAGTGCCCCCAAGGGGGGGCTGGGCACCTACAATGAGCAGTTCTTC; CDR3: CSAPKGGLGTYNEQFF
V: TRBV6-2/TRBV6-3; size: few; J: TRBJ2-1; D: TRBD2; DNA: TGTGCCAGCAGTTACTCGGGACTAGCGGTTTACAATGAGCAGTTCTTC; CDR3: CASSYSGLAVYNEQFF
V: TRBV9; size: few; J: TRBJ2-1; D: TRBD2; DNA: TGTGCCAGCAGCGCAAGCGGGAGAGACTACAATGAGCAGTTCTTC; CDR3: CASSASGRDYNEQFF
V: TRBV7-2; size: .; J: TRBJ2-1; D: TRBD2; DNA: TGTGCCAGCAGCTTAGCTAGCCTAGCGGGAGCATCCTACAATGAGCAGTTCTTC; CDR3: CASSLASLAGASYNEQFF
V: TRBV5-1; size: few; J: TRBJ2-5; D: .; DNA: TGCGCCAGCAGCTATGGAACAGTCGTGGTTGAGACCCAGTACTTC; CDR3: CASSYGTVVVETQYF